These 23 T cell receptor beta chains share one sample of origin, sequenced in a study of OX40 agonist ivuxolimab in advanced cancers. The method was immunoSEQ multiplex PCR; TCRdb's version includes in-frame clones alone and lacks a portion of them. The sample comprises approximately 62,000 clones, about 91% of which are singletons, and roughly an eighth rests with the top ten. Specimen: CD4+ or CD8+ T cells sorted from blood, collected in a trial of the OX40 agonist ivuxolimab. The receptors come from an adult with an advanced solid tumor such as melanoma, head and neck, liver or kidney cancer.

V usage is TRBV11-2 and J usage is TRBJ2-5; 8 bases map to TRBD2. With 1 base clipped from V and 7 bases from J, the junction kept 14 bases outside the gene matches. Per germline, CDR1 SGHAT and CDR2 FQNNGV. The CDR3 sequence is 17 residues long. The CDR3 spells CASSLASPGLDLGTQYF. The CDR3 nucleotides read TGTGCCAGCAGCTTAGCTAGTCCGGGACTAGATCTGGGGACCCAGTACTTC.

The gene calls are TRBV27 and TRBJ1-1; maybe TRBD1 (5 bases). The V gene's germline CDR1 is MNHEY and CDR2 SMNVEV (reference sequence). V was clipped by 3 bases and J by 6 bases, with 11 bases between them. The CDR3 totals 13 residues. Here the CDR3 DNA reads TGTGCCAGCAGTTTTCCGGGGACCCCTGAAGCTTTCTTT. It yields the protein CASSFPGTPEAFF.

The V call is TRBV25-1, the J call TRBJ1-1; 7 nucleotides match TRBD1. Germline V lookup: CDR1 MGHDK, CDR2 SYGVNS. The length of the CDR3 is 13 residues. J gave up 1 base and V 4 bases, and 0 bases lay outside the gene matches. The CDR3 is CASSAGGNTEAFF. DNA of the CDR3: TGTGCCAGCAGTGCAGGGGGGAACACTGAAGCTTTCTTT.

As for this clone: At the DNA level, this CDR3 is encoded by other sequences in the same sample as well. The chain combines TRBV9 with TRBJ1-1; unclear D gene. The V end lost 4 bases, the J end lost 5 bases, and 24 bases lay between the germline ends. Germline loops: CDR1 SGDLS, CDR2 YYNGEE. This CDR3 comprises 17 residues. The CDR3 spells CASSPQPIPGGGTEAFF. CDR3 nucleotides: TGTGCCAGCAGCCCCCAACCAATTCCGGGAGGAGGGACTGAAGCTTTCTTT. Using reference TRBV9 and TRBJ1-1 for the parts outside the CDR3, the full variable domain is DSGVTQTPKHLITATGQRVTLRCSPRSGDLSVYWYQQSLDQGLQFLIQYYNGEERAKGNILERFSAQQFPDLHSELNLSSLELGDSALYFCASSPQPIPGGGTEAFFGQGTRLTVV.

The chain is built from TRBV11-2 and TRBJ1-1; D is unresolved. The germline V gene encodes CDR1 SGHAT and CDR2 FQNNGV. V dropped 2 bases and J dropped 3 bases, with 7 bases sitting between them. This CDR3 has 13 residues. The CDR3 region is CASSLKGYTEAFF. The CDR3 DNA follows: TGTGCCAGCAGCTTAAAAGGGTACACTGAAGCTTTCTTT.

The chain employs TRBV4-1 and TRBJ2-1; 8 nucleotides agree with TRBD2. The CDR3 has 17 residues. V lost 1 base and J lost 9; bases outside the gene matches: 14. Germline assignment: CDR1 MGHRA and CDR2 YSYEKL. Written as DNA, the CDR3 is TGCGCCAGCAGCCAAGGGAGTAGGGTACTAGCGGTTGGTGAGCAGTTCTTC. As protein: CASSQGSRVLAVGEQFF.

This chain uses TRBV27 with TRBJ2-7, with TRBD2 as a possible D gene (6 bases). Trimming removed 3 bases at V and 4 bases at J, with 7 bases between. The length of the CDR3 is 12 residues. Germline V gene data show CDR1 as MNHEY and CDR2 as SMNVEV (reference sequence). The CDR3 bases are TGTGCCAGCAGTTTTGGGGGGTACGAGCAGTACTTC. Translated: CASSFGGYEQYF.

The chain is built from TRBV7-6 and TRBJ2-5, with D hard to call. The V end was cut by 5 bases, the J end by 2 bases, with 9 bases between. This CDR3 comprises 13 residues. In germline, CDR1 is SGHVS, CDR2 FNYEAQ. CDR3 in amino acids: CASSPPGQETQYF. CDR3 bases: TGTGCCAGCAGCCCCCCCGGACAAGAGACCCAGTACTTC.

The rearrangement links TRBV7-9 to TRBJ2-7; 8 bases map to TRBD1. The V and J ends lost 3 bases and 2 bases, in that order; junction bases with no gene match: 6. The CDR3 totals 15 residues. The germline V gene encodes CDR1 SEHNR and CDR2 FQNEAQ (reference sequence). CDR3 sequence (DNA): TGTGCCAGCAGCTTCGACGACAGGGGAACCTACGAGCAGTACTTC. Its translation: CASSFDDRGTYEQYF.

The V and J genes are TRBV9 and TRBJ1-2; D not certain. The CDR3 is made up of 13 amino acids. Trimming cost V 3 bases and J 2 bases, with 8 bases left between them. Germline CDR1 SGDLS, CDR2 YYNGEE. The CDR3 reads CASSDSFNYGYTF. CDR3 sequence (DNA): TGTGCCAGCAGCGATAGTTTCAACTATGGCTACACCTTC. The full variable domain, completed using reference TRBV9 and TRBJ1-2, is DSGVTQTPKHLITATGQRVTLRCSPRSGDLSVYWYQQSLDQGLQFLIQYYNGEERAKGNILERFSAQQFPDLHSELNLSSLELGDSALYFCASSDSFNYGYTFGSGTRLTVV.

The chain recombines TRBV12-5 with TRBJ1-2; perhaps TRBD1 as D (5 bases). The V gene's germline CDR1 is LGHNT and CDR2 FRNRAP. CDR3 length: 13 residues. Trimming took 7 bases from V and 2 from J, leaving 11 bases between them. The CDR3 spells CASVPGINYGYTF. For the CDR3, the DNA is TGTGCTAGTGTCCCAGGGATCAACTATGGCTACACCTTC.

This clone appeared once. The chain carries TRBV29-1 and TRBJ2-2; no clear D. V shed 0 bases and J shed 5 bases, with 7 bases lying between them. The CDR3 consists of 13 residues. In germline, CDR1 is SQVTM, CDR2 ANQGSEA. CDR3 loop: CSVEDRYTGELFF. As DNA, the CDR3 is TGCAGCGTTGAAGATCGGTATACCGGGGAGCTGTTTTTT.

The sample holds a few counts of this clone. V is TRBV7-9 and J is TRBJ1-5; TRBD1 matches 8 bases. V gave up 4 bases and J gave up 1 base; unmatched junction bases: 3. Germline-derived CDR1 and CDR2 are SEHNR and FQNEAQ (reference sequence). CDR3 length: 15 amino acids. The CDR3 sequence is CASSSDRESNQPQHF. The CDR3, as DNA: TGTGCCAGCAGCTCGGACAGGGAGAGCAATCAGCCCCAGCATTTT.

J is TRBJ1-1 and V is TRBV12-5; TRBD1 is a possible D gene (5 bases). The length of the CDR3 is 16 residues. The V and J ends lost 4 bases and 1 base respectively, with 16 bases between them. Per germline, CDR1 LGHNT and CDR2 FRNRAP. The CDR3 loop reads CASGSPQGGENTEAFF. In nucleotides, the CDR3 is TGTGCTAGTGGTTCCCCCCAGGGAGGGGAGAACACTGAAGCTTTCTTT.

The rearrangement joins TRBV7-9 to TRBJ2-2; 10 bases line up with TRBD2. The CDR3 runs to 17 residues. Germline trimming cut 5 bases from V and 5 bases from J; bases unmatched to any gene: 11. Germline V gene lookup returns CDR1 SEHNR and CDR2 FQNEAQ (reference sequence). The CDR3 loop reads CASSPASLAGVTGELFF. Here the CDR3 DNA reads TGTGCCAGCAGCCCGGCGAGCCTAGCGGGGGTTACCGGGGAGCTGTTTTTT.

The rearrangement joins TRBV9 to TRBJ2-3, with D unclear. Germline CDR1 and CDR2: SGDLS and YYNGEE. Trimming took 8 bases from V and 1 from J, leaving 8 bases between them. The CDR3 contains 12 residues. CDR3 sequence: CASTDRTDTQYF. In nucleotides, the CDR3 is TGTGCCAGTACAGACCGCACAGATACGCAGTATTTT. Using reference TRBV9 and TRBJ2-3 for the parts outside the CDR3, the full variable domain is DSGVTQTPKHLITATGQRVTLRCSPRSGDLSVYWYQQSLDQGLQFLIQYYNGEERAKGNILERFSAQQFPDLHSELNLSSLELGDSALYFCASTDRTDTQYFGPGTRLTVL.

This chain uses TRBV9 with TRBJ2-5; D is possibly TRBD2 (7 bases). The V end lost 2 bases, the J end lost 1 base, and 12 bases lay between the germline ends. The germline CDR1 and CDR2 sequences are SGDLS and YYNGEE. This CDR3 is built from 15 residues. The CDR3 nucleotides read TGTGCCAGCAGCGTTGGAGGGGGGGCCCAAGAGACCCAGTACTTC. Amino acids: CASSVGGGAQETQYF.

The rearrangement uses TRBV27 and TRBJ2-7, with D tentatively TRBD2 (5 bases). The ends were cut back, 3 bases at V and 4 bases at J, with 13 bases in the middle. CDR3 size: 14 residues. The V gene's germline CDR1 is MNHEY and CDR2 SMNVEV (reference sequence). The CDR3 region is CASSLRAPPYEQYF. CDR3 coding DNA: TGTGCCAGCAGTTTGAGGGCCCCCCCGTACGAGCAGTACTTC.

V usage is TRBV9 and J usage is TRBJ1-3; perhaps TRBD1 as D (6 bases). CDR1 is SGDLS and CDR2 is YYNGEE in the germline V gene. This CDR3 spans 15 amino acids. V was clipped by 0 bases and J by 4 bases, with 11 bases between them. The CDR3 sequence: CASSVEGHPGNTIYF. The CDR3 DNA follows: TGTGCCAGCAGCGTAGAGGGACACCCGGGAAACACCATATATTTT.

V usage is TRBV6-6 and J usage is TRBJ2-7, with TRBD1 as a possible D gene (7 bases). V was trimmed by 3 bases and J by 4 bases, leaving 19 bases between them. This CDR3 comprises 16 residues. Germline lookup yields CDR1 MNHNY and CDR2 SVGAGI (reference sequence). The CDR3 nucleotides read TGTGCCAGCAGTTATTCGACGCGCAGGGGGGATTACGAGCAGTACTTC. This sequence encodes CASSYSTRRGDYEQYF.

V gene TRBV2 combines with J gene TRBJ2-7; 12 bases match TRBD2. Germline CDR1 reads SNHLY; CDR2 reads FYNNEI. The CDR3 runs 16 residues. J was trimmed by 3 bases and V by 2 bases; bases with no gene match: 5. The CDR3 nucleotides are TGTGCCAGCAGTGAAAGGCTAGCGGGGGGGATCTACGAGCAGTACTTC. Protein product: CASSERLAGGIYEQYF.

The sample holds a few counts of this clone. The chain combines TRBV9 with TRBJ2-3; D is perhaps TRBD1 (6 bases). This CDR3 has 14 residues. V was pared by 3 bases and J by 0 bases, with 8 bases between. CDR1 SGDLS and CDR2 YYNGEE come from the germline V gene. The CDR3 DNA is TGTGCCAGCAGCGCGAGGGGGAGCACAGATACGCAGTATTTT. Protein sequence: CASSARGSTDTQYF.

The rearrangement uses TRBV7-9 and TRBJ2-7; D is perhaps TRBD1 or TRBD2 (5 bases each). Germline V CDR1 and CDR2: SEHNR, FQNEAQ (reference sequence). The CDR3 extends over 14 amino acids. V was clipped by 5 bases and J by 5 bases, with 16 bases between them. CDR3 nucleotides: TGTGCCAGCAGCCCGCCAACGGGACGCGACGAGCAGTACTTC. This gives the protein CASSPPTGRDEQYF. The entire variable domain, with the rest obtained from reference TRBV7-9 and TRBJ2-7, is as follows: DTGVSQNPRHKITKRGQNVTFRCDPISEHNRLYWYRQTLGQGPEFLTYFQNEAQLEKSRLLSDRFSAERPKGSFSTLEIQRTEQGDSAMYLCASSPPTGRDEQYFGPGTRLTVT.